These T cell receptor beta chains were read from a single sample in a study of CD4 T cells in relation to SARS-CoV-2 and coronaviruses. Antigens of these TCRs are unknown. Generated by immunoSEQ multiplex PCR, the TCRdb table keeps only in-frame clones and is missing some. The data show 20,000 to 25,000 clones, about 76% seen once. The sequenced sample consisted of CD4+ T cells from PBMCs, cultured in vitro. These receptor sequences come from a human donor in good health. Each CDR3 is given with its conserved first and last residue. D genes are given only for firm matches.

TRBJ1-6 - TRBV2 CASSSLVLGAGSPLHF
TRBJ2-7 TRBD1 TRBV6-5 CASSYSRDSSYEQYF
TRBJ2-2 - TRBV30 CAWQATNTGELFF
TRBJ2-3 - TRBV2 CASTLRTSTDTQYF
TRBJ2-5 - TRBV9 CASSVGVGGGQETQYF
TRBJ1-6 - TRBV6-5 CASSFGTNSPLHF
TRBJ2-2 - TRBV7-9 CASSLGGTGELFF
TRBJ1-5 - TRBV15 CATSRVGFSNQPQHF
TRBJ1-5 - TRBV3-1/TRBV3-2 CASSQGDQPQHF
TRBJ1-2 - TRBV10-3 CAITPGQRDNYGYTF
TRBJ1-1 - TRBV29-1 CSVGRENTEAFF
TRBJ2-3 TRBD2 TRBV5-6 CASSPDRGSMTDTQYF
TRBJ2-3 TRBD2 TRBV27 CASRRRLAGRTDTQYF
TRBJ2-7 TRBD1 TRBV15 CATSSRQGHEQYF
TRBJ2-6 TRBD1 TRBV19 CASMARGRGGANVLTF
TRBJ1-3 - TRBV18 CASSQGRPGTGNTIYF
TRBJ2-2 - TRBV5-5 CASSFGRAGTGELFF
TRBJ2-1 TRBD2 TRBV5-4 CASSLAKAGSWDNEQFF
TRBJ1-2 - TRBV5-1 CASSHRAGYGYTF
TRBJ2-1 TRBD2 TRBV6-5 CASTGLAGEREQFF
TRBJ1-2 - TRBV20-1 CSAKGQYGYTF
TRBJ2-7 TRBD2 TRBV9 CASSVGLADSYEQYF
TRBJ2-7 TRBD1 TRBV5-4 CASSSRQGSNEQYF
TRBJ1-3 - TRBV7-9 CASSLMSVGNTIYF
TRBJ2-1 TRBD2 TRBV5-1 CASSLFGIRREVGNEQFF
TRBJ2-6 - TRBV5-5 CASSLALGPSGANVLTF
TRBJ1-5 - TRBV11-2 CASSLDFSVNQPQHF
TRBJ2-7 - TRBV19 CASSIGPTVSEQYF
TRBJ2-1 - TRBV5-1 CASSLVGIEQFF
TRBJ2-7 TRBD1 TRBV30 CAWGGQGAEEQYF
TRBJ2-7 TRBD2 TRBV19 CASSIQREGPYEQYF
TRBJ2-1 - TRBV18 CASSPRESGEQFF
TRBJ2-1 - TRBV11-1 CASREEPSGINEQFF
TRBJ2-5 - TRBV2 CASEPRTNQETQYF
TRBJ2-7 TRBD1 TRBV5-1 CASSLNRGPYEQYF
TRBJ1-2 - TRBV10-2 CATLNTGGNYGYTF
TRBJ2-1 - TRBV20-1 CSASTGLSSYNEQFF
TRBJ1-5 - TRBV28 CASSVDRSQPQHF
TRBJ2-1 - TRBV7-6 CASSLMGGPDYNEQFF
TRBJ1-5 - TRBV6-5 CASTSTSGAQPQHF
TRBJ2-5 - TRBV23-1 CASSPPAGQGGGETQYF
TRBJ2-2 TRBD2 TRBV27 CASSLSLGEGRGGELFF
TRBJ2-5 - TRBV4-1 CASSRQEGGQETQYF